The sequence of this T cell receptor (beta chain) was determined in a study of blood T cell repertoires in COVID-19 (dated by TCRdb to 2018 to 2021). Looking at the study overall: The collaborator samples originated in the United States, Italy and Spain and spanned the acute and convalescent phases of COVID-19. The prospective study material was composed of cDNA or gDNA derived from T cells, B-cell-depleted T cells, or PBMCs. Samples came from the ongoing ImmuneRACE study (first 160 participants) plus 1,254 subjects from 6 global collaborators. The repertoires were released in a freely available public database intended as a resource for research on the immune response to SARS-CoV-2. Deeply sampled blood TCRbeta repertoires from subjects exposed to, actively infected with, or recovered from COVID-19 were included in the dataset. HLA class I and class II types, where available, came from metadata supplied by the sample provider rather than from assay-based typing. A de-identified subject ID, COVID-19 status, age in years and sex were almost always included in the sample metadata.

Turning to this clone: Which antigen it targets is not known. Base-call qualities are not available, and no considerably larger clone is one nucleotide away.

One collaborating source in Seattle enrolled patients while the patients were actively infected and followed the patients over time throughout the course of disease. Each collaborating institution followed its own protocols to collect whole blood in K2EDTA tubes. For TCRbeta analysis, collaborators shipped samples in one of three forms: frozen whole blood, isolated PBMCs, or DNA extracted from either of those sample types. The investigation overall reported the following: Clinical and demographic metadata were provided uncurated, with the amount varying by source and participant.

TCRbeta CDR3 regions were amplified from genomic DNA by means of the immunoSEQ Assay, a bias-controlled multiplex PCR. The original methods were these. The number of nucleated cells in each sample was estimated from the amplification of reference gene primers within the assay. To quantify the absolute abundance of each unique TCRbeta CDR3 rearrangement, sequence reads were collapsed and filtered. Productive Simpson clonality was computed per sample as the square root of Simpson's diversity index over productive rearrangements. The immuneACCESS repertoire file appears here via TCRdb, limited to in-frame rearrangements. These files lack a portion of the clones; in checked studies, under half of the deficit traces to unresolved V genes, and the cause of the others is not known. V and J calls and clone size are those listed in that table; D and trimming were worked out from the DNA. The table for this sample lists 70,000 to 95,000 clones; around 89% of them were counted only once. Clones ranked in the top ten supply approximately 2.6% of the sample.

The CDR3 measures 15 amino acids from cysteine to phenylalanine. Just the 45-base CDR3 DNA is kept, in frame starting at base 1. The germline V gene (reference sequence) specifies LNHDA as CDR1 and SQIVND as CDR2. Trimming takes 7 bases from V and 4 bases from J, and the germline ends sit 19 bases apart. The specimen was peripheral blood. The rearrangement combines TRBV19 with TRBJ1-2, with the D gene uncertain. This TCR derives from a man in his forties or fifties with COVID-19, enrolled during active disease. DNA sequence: TGTGCCAGTACCTTGAGGGCCGAGATATCCTATGGCTACACCTTC. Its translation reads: CASTLRAEISYGYTF.